This T cell receptor (beta chain) was documented in a study of OX40 agonist ivuxolimab in advanced cancers. Concerning the study at large: Ivuxolimab, which targeted the costimulatory receptor OX40 (CD134), was an agonistic, fully human IgG2 monoclonal antibody. Intravenous ivuxolimab was administered to patients every 2 weeks at six dose levels: 0.01, 0.1, 0.3, 1.5, 3 and 10 mg/kg. Of the 50 or so patients in dose escalation, about 20 had hepatocellular carcinoma, about 15 had melanoma, 9 had renal cell carcinoma and 9 had head and neck cancer. A male proportion of roughly 80% and a mean age of around 60 years, ranging from about 20 to 79, were recorded for the dose-escalation cohort. Prior anti-PD-1, anti-PD-L1 or anti-CTLA-4 therapy was permitted, and roughly two fifths of dose-escalation patients had received checkpoint inhibitors. Partial responses were achieved by three dose-escalation patients, of whom one had hepatocellular carcinoma and two had cutaneous melanoma. Peripheral TCRbeta sequencing aimed to test whether ivuxolimab altered TCR sequence diversity and caused clonal T-cell expansion. The paper describes the monotherapy dose-escalation part (N of about 52 patients) of the phase I trial of ivuxolimab. Paper-wide results and their limitations: In the 0.1-3.0 mg/kg groups, partial responders were among the patients with the lowest normalized peripheral clonal expansion, particularly in CD8+ T cells. Antigen specificity was not determined for the clonally expanded peripheral T cells. Low levels of normalized T-cell clonal expansion were also seen in some patients who did not respond. At doses of 0.1 to 3.0 mg/kg, clonal expansion of both CD4+ and CD8+ blood T cells was observed from baseline to week 6. After ivuxolimab, CD8+ T cells had more expanded clones than CD4+ T cells on average.

The sample holds a few counts of this clone. Its recognized antigen is unknown. Qualities for individual bases were not recorded, and no much larger clone is one base off. Patients with autoimmune disease history or receiving systemic immunosuppression were excluded from the trial. In every dose cohort, peripheral blood was drawn for TCR sequencing at baseline, cycle 4 day 1, and cycle 7 day 1. Samples were obtained from an open-label, multicenter, first-in-human phase I dose-escalation trial of ivuxolimab. Adults with locally advanced or metastatic head and neck squamous cell, hepatocellular, melanoma or renal cell carcinoma were enrolled in the trial. CD4+ and CD8+ T cells were sorted separately from peripheral blood before TCR sequencing. Genomic DNA was extracted from sorted cells for sequencing of the TCRbeta CDR3 region. The immunoSEQ Assay was used for sequencing of TCRbeta CDR3 regions. The immuneACCESS repertoire file appears here via TCRdb, limited to in-frame rearrangements. These files lack a portion of the clones; in checked studies, under half of the deficit traces to unresolved V genes, and the cause of the others is not known. The sample includes roughly 57,000 clones, with 80% to 90% observed a single time. The biggest ten clones account for 2% to 2.5% of the sample.

The material was CD4+ or CD8+ T cells sorted from blood, obtained in a trial of the OX40 agonist ivuxolimab. This sequence was found in an adult with an advanced solid tumor such as melanoma, head and neck, liver or kidney cancer.

The sequenced DNA: TGTGCCAGCAGCTTGGTCTGGGGGAGTGGAAACACCATATATTTT. It specifies CASSLVWGSGNTIYF. This chain is built from TRBV5-6 and TRBJ1-3; 5 matching bases give a weak D call of TRBD1. Trimming at the junction amounts to 0 bases on V and 3 bases on J, and the germline ends lie 10 bases apart. The cysteine opens and the phenylalanine closes a CDR3 of 15 amino acids. Only CDR3 DNA remains: 45 bases, in frame from the first base. The germline V gene encodes CDR1 SGHDT and CDR2 YYEEEE.